The 13 T cell receptor beta chains below all came from one sample that was sequenced in a study of control samples from healthy donors and cancer patients. Produced via immunoSEQ multiplex PCR; TCRdb's table is partial and in-frame only. The top ten clones hold over 12% of a sample with 40,000 to 60,000 clones, roughly 90% of them seen once. Sequenced input: PBMCs. All receptors derive from a man aged 55-75 years with head and neck cancer.

The V gene is TRBV7-2, the J gene TRBJ2-3; 15 bases line up with TRBD2. The CDR3 is 16 residues long. CDR1 and CDR2 from the germline V gene are SGHTA and FQGNSA. The ends lost 5 bases at V and 3 bases at J; junction bases unmatched: 3. The CDR3 protein is CASSVGTSGRTDTQYF. The CDR3 DNA reads as TGTGCCAGCAGCGTTGGGACTAGCGGGAGGACAGATACGCAGTATTTT.

The CDR3 is CASSQDKGLTSGSSHEQFF. CDR3 DNA sequence: TGTGCCAGCAGCCAAGATAAGGGTCTAACTAGCGGGAGTTCCCATGAGCAGTTCTTC. This rearrangement joins TRBV4-2 to TRBJ2-1; TRBD2 matches at 11 bases. This CDR3 comprises 19 residues. From germline, CDR1 is LGHNA and CDR2 YNFKEQ. Trimming at V came to 0 bases and at J to 8 bases, leaving 15 bases not matched to a gene.

V usage is TRBV9 and J usage is TRBJ1-1; 7 bases align to TRBD1. Germline CDR1 is SGDLS and CDR2 is YYNGEE. The CDR3 covers 14 residues. The junction had 6 bases not matched to a gene; V was cut back by 3 bases and J by 4 bases. The CDR3 here is CASSGTGVSTEAFF. As DNA, the CDR3 is TGTGCCAGCAGCGGAACAGGGGTCTCCACTGAAGCTTTCTTT.

This clone has just one count. This rearrangement joins TRBV19 to TRBJ2-1, with D unresolved. Looked up from germline, CDR1 is LNHDA and CDR2 is SQIVND (reference sequence). Deletions cut 2 bases from V and 8 bases from J, with 7 bases between. The CDR3 extends over 12 amino acids. The DNA of the CDR3 is TGTGCCAGTAGTATAACCCAGGATGAGCAGTTCTTC. Its translation is CASSITQDEQFF.

The rearrangement joins TRBV18 to TRBJ1-1; D is unclear. V lost 7 bases to trimming and J lost 0 bases, with 12 bases between them. The CDR3 spans 14 residues. The germline V gene has CDR1 KGHSH and CDR2 LQKENI. The CDR3: CASFTRVLNTEAFF. CDR3 DNA: TGTGCCAGCTTTACTAGGGTTTTGAACACTGAAGCTTTCTTT.

V gene TRBV7-8 combines with J gene TRBJ2-5; D is perhaps TRBD1 (6 bases). Germline V gene sequence: CDR1 SGHVS, CDR2 FQNEAQ. The CDR3 contains 16 residues. V lost 4 bases and J lost 4, with 19 bases in between. CDR3 coding DNA: TGTGCCAGCAGCTCGGCTGGAAACAGGGACGGAGAGACCCAGTACTTC. Its translation: CASSSAGNRDGETQYF.

The chain is built from TRBV6-6 and TRBJ2-5; D call uncertain. Trimming removed 4 bases at V and 4 bases at J, with 4 bases between. This CDR3 is built from 11 residues. CDR1 is MNHNY and CDR2 is SVGAGI in the germline V gene (reference sequence). This chain's CDR3 is CASSWGETQYF. CDR3 coding DNA: TGTGCCAGCAGTTGGGGAGAGACCCAGTACTTC.

The V gene is TRBV4-2, the J gene TRBJ1-2; maybe TRBD1 (5 bases). The CDR3 is 16 residues long. Trimming removed 0 bases from V and 4 bases from J, with 15 bases in between. Looked up from germline, CDR1 is LGHNA and CDR2 is YNFKEQ. The CDR3 spells CASSQEAGRVGYGYTF. In DNA form, the CDR3 reads TGTGCCAGCAGCCAAGAAGCCGGCAGGGTGGGCTATGGCTACACCTTC.

The chain joins TRBV6-5 to TRBJ2-7; D is perhaps TRBD1 or TRBD2 (5 bases each). Trimming shortened V by 0 bases and J by 3 bases, and 9 bases separated the two germline ends. The CDR3 contains 14 residues. Germline CDR1 MNHEY, CDR2 SVGAGI. DNA for the CDR3: TGTGCCAGCAGTTACTCGGGACGGGACTACGAGCAGTACTTC. It specifies CASSYSGRDYEQYF.

The CDR3 loop is CASSPMGGLASKEQYF. CDR3 nucleotides: TGTGCCAGCTCACCGATGGGGGGACTAGCGTCAAAAGAGCAGTACTTC. The chain is built from TRBV18 and TRBJ2-7; 10 nucleotides match TRBD2. J lost 7 bases, V lost 3 bases, and 12 bases had no gene match. In germline, CDR1 is KGHSH, CDR2 LQKENI. The CDR3 length is 16 residues.

The chain uses TRBV4-2 and TRBJ1-1; weak D call: TRBD1 (6 bases). Germline V gene data show CDR1 as LGHNA and CDR2 as YNFKEQ. The CDR3 totals 16 residues. V lost 0 bases, J lost 6 bases, and 17 bases lay in between. The CDR3 DNA reads TGTGCCAGCAGCCAAGATTATGACAGGCCAGTGGCTGAAGCTTTCTTT. It codes for CASSQDYDRPVAEAFF.

This clone was counted a single time. V and J are TRBV19 and TRBJ1-2; D is uncertain. Germline V CDR1 and CDR2: LNHDA, SQIVND (reference sequence). The CDR3 runs to 15 residues. The germline V and J ends were trimmed by 3 bases and 8 bases, with 19 bases remaining between them. In nucleotides, the CDR3 is TGTGCCAGTAGTATTCAGGACGGTAGATATCGAGGCTACACCTTC. Amino acids: CASSIQDGRYRGYTF.

The chain employs TRBV5-1 and TRBJ2-7; TRBD2 matches 7 bases. Germline loops: CDR1 SGHRS, CDR2 YFSETQ. V lost 2 bases and J lost 3; bases outside the gene matches: 8. The CDR3 contains 15 residues. CDR3 residues: CASSFAGRGGYEQYF. The CDR3 region has the DNA TGCGCCAGCAGCTTCGCGGGGAGGGGAGGCTACGAGCAGTACTTC.